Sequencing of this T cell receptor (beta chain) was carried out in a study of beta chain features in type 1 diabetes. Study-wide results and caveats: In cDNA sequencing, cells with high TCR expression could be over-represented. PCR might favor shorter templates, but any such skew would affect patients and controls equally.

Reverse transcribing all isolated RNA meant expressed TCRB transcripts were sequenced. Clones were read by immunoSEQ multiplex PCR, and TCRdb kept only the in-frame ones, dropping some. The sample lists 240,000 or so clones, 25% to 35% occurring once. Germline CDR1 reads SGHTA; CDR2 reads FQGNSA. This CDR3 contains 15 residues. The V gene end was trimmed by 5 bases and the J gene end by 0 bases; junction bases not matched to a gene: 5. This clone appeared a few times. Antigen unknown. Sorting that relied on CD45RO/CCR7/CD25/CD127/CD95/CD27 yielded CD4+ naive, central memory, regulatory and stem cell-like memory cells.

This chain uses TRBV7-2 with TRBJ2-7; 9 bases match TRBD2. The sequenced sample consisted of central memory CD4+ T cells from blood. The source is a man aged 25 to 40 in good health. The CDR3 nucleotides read TGTGCCAGCAGCCCGACTAGCGGAGACTCCTACGAGCAGTACTTC. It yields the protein CASSPTSGDSYEQYF.